One T cell receptor (beta chain) is described in this entry. Its cognate antigen has yet to be identified. Base qualities are missing; no much larger clone stands one base away. Trimming removed 0 bases from V and 5 bases from J, leaving 12 bases between the germline ends. The germline V gene encodes CDR1 LGHDT and CDR2 YNNKEL (reference sequence). The CDR3 has 15 amino acids, counting the end cysteine and phenylalanine. Solely the CDR3 DNA is kept, with 45 bases framed from the first base. TCRbeta CDR3 regions were amplified from genomic DNA by means of the immunoSEQ Assay, a bias-controlled multiplex PCR. The study's own analysis went as follows. Within the assay, amplification of reference gene primers was used to estimate how many nucleated cells each sample contained. Sequence reads were collapsed and filtered to measure the absolute abundance of every unique TCRbeta CDR3 rearrangement. For each sample, productive Simpson clonality was calculated as the square root of Simpson's diversity index over productive rearrangements. What TCRdb holds here is the immuneACCESS table cut down to in-frame rearrangements. Part of the clones is not present; checked against another copy, under half of the missing clones reflect an unresolved V gene, and the others are unexplained. The V and J calls and clone size come from that table; D and trimming were worked out from the DNA. The sample contains about 140,000 clones, approximately 89% of them found a single time. Less than 2% of the sample goes to the ten largest clones.

The sample originates from a study of blood T cell repertoires in COVID-19 (dated by TCRdb to 2020 to 2021). Regarding the complete study: Samples covering the acute and convalescent phases of COVID-19 were provided by collaborators in the United States, Italy and Spain. Sample metadata almost always included a de-identified subject ID, COVID-19 status, age in years and sex. Samples were obtained from the ongoing ImmuneRACE study (first 160 participants) and from some 1,200 subjects provided by 6 global collaborators. The prospective study material was composed of cDNA or gDNA derived from T cells, B-cell-depleted T cells, or PBMCs. The dataset comprised deeply sampled blood TCRbeta repertoires from subjects exposed to, actively infected with, or recovered from COVID-19. Where HLA class I and class II types were available, the types were taken from metadata supplied by the sample provider, not from assay-based typing. The repertoires were made available in a free public database intended to serve as a resource for research on the immune response to SARS-CoV-2. Broader findings and caveats from the paper: The amount of clinical and demographic metadata varied by source and participant and was provided uncurated.

Each collaborating institution followed its own protocols to collect whole blood in K2EDTA tubes. Collaborator samples were shipped for TCRbeta analysis as frozen whole blood, isolated PBMCs, or DNA extracted from either sample type. Sequenced input: peripheral blood. The sequence joins TRBV3-1 (or the pseudogene TRBV3-2) to TRBJ2-3, with no D gene named confidently. This TCR was sampled from a woman between 50 and 59 years old with acute or convalescent COVID-19. The CDR3 is CASSQDWQALDTQYF. The nucleotide sequence is TGTGCCAGCAGCCAAGATTGGCAGGCCCTAGATACGCAGTATTTT.